The present entry profiles one T cell receptor beta chain with its context. Here immunoSEQ multiplex PCR was the method, and the copy in TCRdb shows in-frame clones only, minus some. This table holds 150,000 to 200,000 clones, about 80% found once. This record comes from a study of blood T cell repertoires in COVID-19. Deletions cut 4 bases from V and 1 base from J, with 11 bases between. CDR3 length: 14 amino acids. Germline V gene data show CDR1 as SGHRS and CDR2 as YFSETQ. The source is a woman aged 45-65 years with active or convalescent COVID-19. The sample taken for sequencing was peripheral blood. The genes are TRBV5-1 and TRBJ2-5; D is perhaps TRBD1 (6 bases). CDR3: CASSLGDTQETQYF. CDR3 in DNA: TGCGCCAGCAGCCTGGGGGACACCCAAGAGACCCAGTACTTC.